This is a list of T cell receptor beta chains from one sample in a study of T cells in localized non-small cell lung cancer. Clones were read by immunoSEQ multiplex PCR, and TCRdb kept only the in-frame ones, dropping some. The sample has about 1,300 clones, approximately 27% seen once. Sequences were derived from normal lung tissue next to the tumor, sampled before any cancer treatment. Receptors were obtained from a male donor at least 60 years old with stage II lung adenocarcinoma. The CDR3 runs from the conserved cysteine through the conserved F or W. The D gene is left open where the match is weak. Clone size is not always given. Where it is, it says once, few, many or a class for expanded clones.

j_call v_call d_call clone_size cdr3_nt cdr3_aa
TRBJ2-5 TRBV7-7 - few TGTGCCAGCAGCCAAGAGGGGACCCAGCGGGAGACCCAGTACTTC CASSQEGTQRETQYF
TRBJ2-5 TRBV18 - - TGTGCCAGCTCACCATCCGAGACGGTTGGAAACTTC CASSPSETVGNF
TRBJ2-7 TRBV30 TRBD2 - TGTGCCTGGAGCCCTCGGGGGGGTGTCTACGAGCAGTACTTC CAWSPRGGVYEQYF
TRBJ1-3 TRBV11-3 - large TGTGCCAGCAGCATAGGACCAGGCCCCACCATGAACACCATATATTTT CASSIGPGPTMNTIYF
TRBJ2-5 TRBV9 TRBD1 - TGTGCCAGCAGGGTCCCGGGACAGCAAGAGACCCAGTACTTC CASRVPGQQETQYF
TRBJ1-5 TRBV6-8 - few TGTGCCAGCAACAGACAGGCTTATCAGCCCCAGCATTTT CASNRQAYQPQHF
TRBJ1-2 TRBV6-8 - few TGTGCCAGCAGCTACGCGTGGGACTATGGCTACACCTTC CASSYAWDYGYTF
TRBJ1-2 TRBV11-3 - - TGTGCCAGCATCTCCCTCGGGCAGGGCGAAGGCTACACCTTC CASISLGQGEGYTF
TRBJ1-2 TRBV25-1 - - TGTGCCAGCAGTATGGAGGACACGGTTAACTATGGCTACACCTTC CASSMEDTVNYGYTF
TRBJ2-7 TRBV5-1 TRBD1 few TGCGCCAGCAGCTTGGATGGACAGGGACTGGAGCAGTACTTC CASSLDGQGLEQYF
TRBJ1-1 TRBV6-8 - few TGTGCCAGCAGTTACTCGATTACACCAGATTCTAACACTGAAGCTTTCTTT CASSYSITPDSNTEAFF
TRBJ2-3 TRBV6-8 TRBD1 few TGTGCCAGCAGTGACACGGGACAGGGAAGCACAGATACGCAGTATTTT CASSDTGQGSTDTQYF
TRBJ2-1 TRBV11-3 TRBD2 - TGTGCCAGCAGACAGACTAGCGGGGGGGCCTCTGAGCAGTTCTTC CASRQTSGGASEQFF
TRBJ1-2 TRBV9 - - TGTGCCAGCAGCGGAGGGGTGGGGGAAAACTATGGCTACACCTTC CASSGGVGENYGYTF
TRBJ1-1 TRBV6-8 - few TGTGCCATCAGTGGGGGGGTTGTGGCTGAAGCTTTCTTT CAISGGVVAEAFF
TRBJ1-3 TRBV15 - few TGTGCCACCAGCGTCAGGACGAGCTCTGGAAACACCATATATTTT CATSVRTSSGNTIYF
TRBJ2-2 TRBV9 - few TGTGCCAGCAGCCCGACCGCCTACACCGGGGAGCTGTTTTTT CASSPTAYTGELFF
TRBJ2-3 TRBV18 TRBD2 - TGTGCCAGCTCACCCCGACTAGCGGAGACAGATACGCAGTATTTT CASSPRLAETDTQYF
TRBJ1-1 TRBV15 - - TGTGCCACCAGCACCATGGGACGGTCGGGCACTGAAGCTTTCTTT CATSTMGRSGTEAFF
TRBJ2-7 TRBV4-1 TRBD1 few TGCGCCAGCAGCCTTGGGACAGGCTTAAACGAGCAGTACTTC CASSLGTGLNEQYF